Listed below are T cell receptor beta chains from one sample, sequenced in a study of radiation and T cells in renal cell carcinoma. The method was immunoSEQ multiplex PCR; TCRdb's version includes in-frame clones alone and lacks a portion of them. The table records about 76,000 clones, roughly nine tenths of them present only once. The specimen was blood, collected from a patient whose treatment included radiotherapy and nephrectomy. The source of these receptors is a woman in her seventies with renal cell carcinoma. The CDR3 runs from the conserved cysteine through the conserved F or W. D genes are given only for firm matches. Clone size, where shown, is once, few, many, or a class for clones that have expanded.

>NA|TRBJ2-3|TRBV19|NA
CASSIAASTDTQYF
TGTGCCAGTAGTATAGCGGCTAGCACAGATACGCAGTATTTT
>NA|TRBJ1-6|TRBV19|NA
CASKIYNSPLHF
TGTGCCAGCAAAATCTATAATTCACCCCTCCACTTT
>NA|TRBJ2-1|TRBV29-1|NA
CSVDQEEFF
TGCAGCGTTGATCAGGAGGAGTTCTTC
>NA|TRBJ1-5|TRBV4-1|NA
CASSQEITGRVQPQHF
TGCGCCAGCAGCCAAGAAATCACAGGACGGGTTCAGCCCCAGCATTTT
>NA|TRBJ1-5|TRBV10-2|NA
CASSESGGEQPQHF
TGCGCCAGCAGTGAGTCAGGGGGGGAACAGCCCCAGCATTTT
>NA|TRBJ2-7|TRBV6-1|NA
CASSEGPLYEQYF
TGTGCCAGCAGTGAAGGGCCCCTATACGAGCAGTACTTC
>once|TRBJ1-2|TRBV7-2|NA
CASSLDGLRRSNYGYTF
TGTGCCAGCAGCTTAGATGGCTTACGTCGATCTAACTATGGCTACACCTTC
>NA|TRBJ1-2|TRBV5-6|TRBD1
CASSINTGQGNYGYTF
TGTGCCAGCAGCATCAATACGGGACAGGGGAACTATGGCTACACCTTC
>NA|TRBJ2-3|TRBV7-9|NA
CASSLNSYPQDTQYF
TGTGCCAGCAGCTTAAATAGCTACCCACAAGATACGCAGTATTTT
>NA|TRBJ2-7|TRBV11-2|TRBD1
CASSLATGAYEQYF
TGTGCCAGCAGCCTTGCTACAGGGGCCTACGAGCAGTACTTC
>NA|TRBJ2-7|TRBV10-1|NA
CASRGGPRGYEQYF
TGCGCCAGCAGAGGGGGGCCCCGAGGCTACGAGCAGTACTTC
>NA|TRBJ2-3|TRBV7-9|TRBD2
CASRPWRGDTDTQYF
TGTGCCAGCAGACCTTGGCGGGGGGACACAGATACGCAGTATTTT
>NA|TRBJ2-3|TRBV7-9|TRBD1
CASSPGGQGTDTQYF
TGTGCCAGCAGCCCTGGCGGACAGGGAACAGATACGCAGTATTTT
>NA|TRBJ2-3|TRBV2|NA
CASSGRDTQYF
TGTGCCAGCAGTGGGAGAGATACGCAGTATTTT
>NA|TRBJ1-5|TRBV28|TRBD1
CASSPRTGWSNQPQHF
TGTGCCAGCAGTCCGCGGACAGGATGGAGCAATCAGCCCCAGCATTTT
>NA|TRBJ2-7|TRBV7-2|TRBD2
CASSLSLAGVLVYEQYF
TGTGCCAGCAGCTTAAGTTTAGCGGGGGTCCTAGTCTACGAGCAGTACTTC
>NA|TRBJ1-5|TRBV7-3|NA
CASSLQGGGNQPQHF
TGTGCCAGCAGCTTACAGGGAGGGGGCAATCAGCCCCAGCATTTT
>NA|TRBJ1-2|TRBV27|NA
CASSFRLDRQMMNYGYTF
TGTGCCAGCAGTTTCCGCCTCGATAGACAGATGATGAACTATGGCTACACCTTC
>NA|TRBJ2-7|TRBV20-1|NA
CSALGTEQYF
TGCAGTGCTTTGGGGACCGAGCAGTACTTC
>NA|TRBJ2-1|TRBV2|TRBD2
CASTPAGLAGGEQFF
TGTGCCAGCACTCCTGCGGGACTAGCGGGGGGTGAGCAGTTCTTC
>NA|TRBJ1-5|TRBV6-6|NA
CASRPEGVQPQHF
TGTGCCAGCAGACCCGAAGGGGTTCAGCCCCAGCATTTT
>NA|TRBJ2-7|TRBV19|TRBD1
CASSMGTGISYEQYF
TGTGCCAGTAGTATGGGGACAGGGATTTCCTACGAGCAGTACTTC
>few|TRBJ2-7|TRBV4-1|TRBD1
CASSQVTGVHEQYF
TGCGCCAGCAGCCAAGTAACAGGGGTACACGAGCAGTACTTC
>NA|TRBJ1-2|TRBV6-1|NA
CARGSRGGDYGYTF
TGTGCCAGAGGGAGTCGGGGGGGCGACTATGGCTACACCTTC
>NA|TRBJ2-3|TRBV5-1|TRBD2
CASSSSGGASDTQYF
TGCGCCAGCAGTTCAAGCGGGGGGGCCTCAGATACGCAGTATTTT
>NA|TRBJ1-2|TRBV7-9|NA
CASGTGQYGYTF
TGTGCCAGCGGAACAGGACAGTATGGCTACACCTTC
>NA|TRBJ1-2|TRBV6-1|TRBD1
CASSERQGGYGYTF
TGTGCCAGCAGTGAAAGACAGGGCGGCTATGGCTACACCTTC
>NA|TRBJ1-2|TRBV30|NA
CAWWDNYGYTF
TGTGCCTGGTGGGACAACTATGGCTACACCTTC
>NA|TRBJ2-3|TRBV6-5|NA
CASRKTFSTDTQYF
TGTGCCAGCAGGAAGACATTTAGCACAGATACGCAGTATTTT
>NA|TRBJ2-7|TRBV5-4|NA
CASSSQGYGQYF
TGTGCCAGCAGTTCTCAGGGGTACGGGCAGTACTTC
>NA|TRBJ2-1|TRBV27|NA
CASSPRPLLRDLKDNEQFF
TGTGCCAGCAGTCCCCGCCCCCTATTGCGGGACCTAAAGGACAATGAGCAGTTCTTC
>few|TRBJ2-7|TRBV5-3|NA
CARSHDEQYF
TGTGCCAGAAGTCATGACGAGCAGTACTTC
>NA|TRBJ1-1|TRBV7-9|TRBD1
CASSLGHRGDTEAFF
TGTGCCAGCAGCTTAGGCCACAGGGGGGACACTGAAGCTTTCTTT
>NA|TRBJ2-7|TRBV6-5|NA
CASSYKGTYEQYF
TGTGCCAGCAGTTACAAAGGAACCTACGAGCAGTACTTC
>NA|TRBJ2-1|TRBV5-1|TRBD2
CASSRGLAGAGDEQFF
TGCGCCAGCAGCCGGGGACTAGCGGGGGCGGGCGATGAGCAGTTCTTC
>NA|TRBJ2-3|TRBV6-5|NA
CASYSGSTDTQYF
TGTGCCAGTTATTCAGGGAGCACAGATACGCAGTATTTT
>NA|TRBJ2-3|TRBV7-8|NA
CASSLVWGGSTDTQYF
TGTGCCAGCAGCTTAGTGTGGGGCGGGTCCACAGATACGCAGTATTTT
>NA|TRBJ1-1|TRBV11-2|NA
CASSLPRVENTEAFF
TGTGCCAGCAGCTTACCCAGGGTAGAGAACACTGAAGCTTTCTTT
>NA|TRBJ2-5|TRBV11-3|NA
CASSLVHGYETQYF
TGTGCCAGCAGCTTAGTTCATGGGTATGAGACCCAGTACTTC
>NA|TRBJ1-5|TRBV6-6|NA
CASSYGYGNQPQHF
TGTGCCAGCAGTTACGGATATGGCAATCAGCCCCAGCATTTT
>NA|TRBJ2-1|TRBV4-2|TRBD1
CASSQDAGGSYNEQFF
TGTGCCAGCAGCCAAGATGCAGGGGGATCTTACAATGAGCAGTTCTTC
>NA|TRBJ2-5|TRBV11-3|TRBD2
CASSPPGGPGETQYF
TGTGCCAGCAGCCCCCCGGGGGGGCCGGGAGAGACCCAGTACTTC
>NA|TRBJ2-7|TRBV6-1|TRBD1
CASSEIRTGWEQYF
TGTGCCAGCAGTGAAATAAGGACAGGGTGGGAGCAGTACTTC
>NA|TRBJ1-1|TRBV27|NA
CASSPSGTPWRNTEAFF
TGTGCCAGCAGCCCCTCCGGGACCCCCTGGAGGAACACTGAAGCTTTCTTT
>NA|TRBJ2-2|TRBV19|NA
CASSGSERPLGTGELFF
TGTGCCAGTAGTGGATCGGAGAGGCCTTTGGGAACCGGGGAGCTGTTTTTT
>NA|TRBJ1-2|TRBV6-1|NA
CASSARQGNYGYTF
TGTGCCAGCAGTGCGCGTCAGGGAAACTATGGCTACACCTTC
>NA|TRBJ1-2|TRBV19|NA
CASSNQWISGYTF
TGTGCCAGTAGCAACCAGTGGATATCTGGCTACACCTTC
>NA|TRBJ2-2|TRBV7-6|NA
CASSLAGVVGTGELFF
TGTGCCAGCAGCTTAGCGGGGGTGGTAGGCACCGGGGAGCTGTTTTTT
>NA|TRBJ1-4|TRBV4-1|NA
CASSQGYPRDEKLFF
TGCGCCAGCAGCCAAGGTTACCCCAGGGATGAAAAACTGTTTTTT